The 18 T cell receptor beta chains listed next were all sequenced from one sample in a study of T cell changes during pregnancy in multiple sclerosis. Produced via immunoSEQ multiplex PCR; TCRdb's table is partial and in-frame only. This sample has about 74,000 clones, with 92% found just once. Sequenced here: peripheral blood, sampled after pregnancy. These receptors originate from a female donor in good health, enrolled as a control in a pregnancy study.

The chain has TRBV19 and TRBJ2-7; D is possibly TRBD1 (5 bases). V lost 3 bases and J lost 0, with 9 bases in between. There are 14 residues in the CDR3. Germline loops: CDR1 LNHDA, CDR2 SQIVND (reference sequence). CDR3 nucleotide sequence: TGTGCCAGTAGTATCGGGCAGGGCTCCTACGAGCAGTACTTC. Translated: CASSIGQGSYEQYF.

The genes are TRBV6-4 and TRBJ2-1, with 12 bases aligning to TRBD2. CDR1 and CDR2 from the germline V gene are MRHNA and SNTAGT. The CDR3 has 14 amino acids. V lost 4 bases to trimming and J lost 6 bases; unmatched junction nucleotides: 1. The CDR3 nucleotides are TGTGCCAGCAGTGCTAGCGGGGGGGCCAATGAGCAGTTCTTC. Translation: CASSASGGANEQFF.

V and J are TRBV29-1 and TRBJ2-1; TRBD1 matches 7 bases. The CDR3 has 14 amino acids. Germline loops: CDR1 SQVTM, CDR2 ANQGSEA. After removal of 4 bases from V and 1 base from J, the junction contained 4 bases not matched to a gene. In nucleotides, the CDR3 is TGCAGCGTTGTAGGACAGGAGTCCTACAATGAGCAGTTCTTC. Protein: CSVVGQESYNEQFF.

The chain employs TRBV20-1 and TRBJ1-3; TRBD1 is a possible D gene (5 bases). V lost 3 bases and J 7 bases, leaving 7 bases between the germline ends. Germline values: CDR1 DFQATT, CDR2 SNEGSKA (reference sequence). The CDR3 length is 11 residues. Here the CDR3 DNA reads TGCAGTGCTAGGGCAGGGAACACCATATATTTT. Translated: CSARAGNTIYF.

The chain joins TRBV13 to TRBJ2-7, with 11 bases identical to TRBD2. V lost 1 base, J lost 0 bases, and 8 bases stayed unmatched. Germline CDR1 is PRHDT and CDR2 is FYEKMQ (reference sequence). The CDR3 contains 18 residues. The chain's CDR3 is CASSLVASGRPSSYEQYF. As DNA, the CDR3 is TGTGCCAGCAGCTTAGTAGCTAGCGGGAGGCCAAGCTCCTACGAGCAGTACTTC. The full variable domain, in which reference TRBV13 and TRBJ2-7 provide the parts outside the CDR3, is AAGVIQSPRHLIKEKRETATLKCYPIPRHDTVYWYQQGPGQDPQFLISFYEKMQSDKGSIPDRFSAQQFSDYHSELNMSSLELGDSALYFCASSLVASGRPSSYEQYFGPGTRLTVT.

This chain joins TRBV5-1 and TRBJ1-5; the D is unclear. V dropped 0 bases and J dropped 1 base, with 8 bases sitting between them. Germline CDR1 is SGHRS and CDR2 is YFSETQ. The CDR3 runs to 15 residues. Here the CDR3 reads CASSLGPSSNQPQHF. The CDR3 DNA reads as TGCGCCAGCAGCTTGGGGCCATCGAGCAATCAGCCCCAGCATTTT.

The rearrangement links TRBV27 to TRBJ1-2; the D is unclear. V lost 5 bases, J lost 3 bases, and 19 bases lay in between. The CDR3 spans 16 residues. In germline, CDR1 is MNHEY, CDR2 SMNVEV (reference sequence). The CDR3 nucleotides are TGTGCCAGCAGTCCTCTCGCGGGGTGGATTTACTATGGCTACACCTTC. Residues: CASSPLAGWIYYGYTF.

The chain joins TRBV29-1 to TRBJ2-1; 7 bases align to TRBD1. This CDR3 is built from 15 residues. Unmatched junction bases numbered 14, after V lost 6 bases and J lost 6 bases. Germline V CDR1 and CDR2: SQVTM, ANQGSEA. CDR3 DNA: TGCAGCGTCCACCCCGACAGGGTGAGGGGCAATGAGCAGTTCTTC. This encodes CSVHPDRVRGNEQFF.

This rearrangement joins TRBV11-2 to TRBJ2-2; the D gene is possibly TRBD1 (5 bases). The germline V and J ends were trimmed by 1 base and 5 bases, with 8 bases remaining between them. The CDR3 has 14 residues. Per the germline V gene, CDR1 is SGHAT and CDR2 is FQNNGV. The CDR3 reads CASSLVGRTGELFF. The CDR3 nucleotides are TGTGCCAGCAGCTTAGTGGGGCGGACCGGGGAGCTGTTTTTT.

The CDR3 region has the DNA TGTGCCAGTGGGGACAGTACAGATACGCAGTATTTT. Protein product: CASGDSTDTQYF. The V gene is TRBV28, the J gene TRBJ2-3, with TRBD1 identical over 7 bases. With V trimmed by 9 bases and J by 3 bases, 3 bases remained unmatched. CDR1 and CDR2 from the germline V gene are MDHEN and SYDVKM. The CDR3 extends over 12 amino acids.

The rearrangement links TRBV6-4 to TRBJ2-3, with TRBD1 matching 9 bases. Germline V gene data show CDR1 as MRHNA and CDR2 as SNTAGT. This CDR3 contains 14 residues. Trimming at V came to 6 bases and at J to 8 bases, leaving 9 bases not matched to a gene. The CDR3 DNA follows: TGTGCCAGCAGCTCCGGGACAGGGTCTCCTACGCAGTATTTT. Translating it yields CASSSGTGSPTQYF.

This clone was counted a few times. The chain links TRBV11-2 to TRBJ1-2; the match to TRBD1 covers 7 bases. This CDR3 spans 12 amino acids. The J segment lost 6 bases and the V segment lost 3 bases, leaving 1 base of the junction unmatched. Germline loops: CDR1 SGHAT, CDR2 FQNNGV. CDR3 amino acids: CASSFTGDGYTF. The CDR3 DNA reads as TGTGCCAGCAGCTTCACAGGGGATGGCTACACCTTC.

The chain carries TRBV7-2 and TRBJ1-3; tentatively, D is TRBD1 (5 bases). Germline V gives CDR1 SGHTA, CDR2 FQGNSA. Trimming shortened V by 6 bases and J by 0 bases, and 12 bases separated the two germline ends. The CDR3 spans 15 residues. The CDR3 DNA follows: TGTGCCAGCAGATCACGGGGGAGCTCTGGAAACACCATATATTTT. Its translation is CASRSRGSSGNTIYF.

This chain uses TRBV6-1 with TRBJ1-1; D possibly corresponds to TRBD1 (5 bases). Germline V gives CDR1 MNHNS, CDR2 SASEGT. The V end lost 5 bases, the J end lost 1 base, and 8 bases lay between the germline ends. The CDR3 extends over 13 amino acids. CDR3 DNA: TGTGCCAGCAGTTATGGACAGAACACTGAAGCTTTCTTT. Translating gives CASSYGQNTEAFF.

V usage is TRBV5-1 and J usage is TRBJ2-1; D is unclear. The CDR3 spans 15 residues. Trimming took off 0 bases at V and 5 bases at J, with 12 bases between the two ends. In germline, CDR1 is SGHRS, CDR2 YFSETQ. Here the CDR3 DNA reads TGCGCCAGCAGCTTGGCCTGGCAAAAAGACAATGAGCAGTTCTTC. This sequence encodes CASSLAWQKDNEQFF. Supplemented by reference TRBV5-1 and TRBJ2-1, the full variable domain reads KAGVTQTPRYLIKTRGQQVTLSCSPISGHRSVSWYQQTPGQGLQFLFEYFSETQRNKGNFPGRFSGRQFSNSRSEMNVSTLELGDSALYLCASSLAWQKDNEQFFGPGTRLTVL.

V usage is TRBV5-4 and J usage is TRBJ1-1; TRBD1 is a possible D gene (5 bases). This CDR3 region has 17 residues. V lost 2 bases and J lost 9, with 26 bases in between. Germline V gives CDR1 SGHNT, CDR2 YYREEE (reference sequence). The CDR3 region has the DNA TGTGCCAGCAGCTTCGGGGTTCGCGGGGACGGGATATCCCAAGCTTTCTTT. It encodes CASSFGVRGDGISQAFF. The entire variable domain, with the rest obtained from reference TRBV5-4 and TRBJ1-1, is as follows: ETGVTQSPTHLIKTRGQQVTLRCSSQSGHNTVSWYQQALGQGPQFIFQYYREEENGRGNFPPRFSGLQFPNYSSELNVNALELDDSALYLCASSFGVRGDGISQAFFGQGTRLTVV.

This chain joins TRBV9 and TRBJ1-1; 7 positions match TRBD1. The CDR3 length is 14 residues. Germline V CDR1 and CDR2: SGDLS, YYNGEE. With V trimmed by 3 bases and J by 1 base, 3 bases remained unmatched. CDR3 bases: TGTGCCAGCAGCGCTCGGACAGGGAACACTGAAGCTTTCTTT. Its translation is CASSARTGNTEAFF.

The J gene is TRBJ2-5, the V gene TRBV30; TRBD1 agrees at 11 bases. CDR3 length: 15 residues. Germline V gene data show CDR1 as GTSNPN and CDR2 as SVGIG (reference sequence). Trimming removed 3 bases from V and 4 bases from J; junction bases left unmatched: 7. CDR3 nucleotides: TGTGCCTGGAGCCGCGGGACAGGGGGTGGAGAGACCCAGTACTTC. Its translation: CAWSRGTGGGETQYF. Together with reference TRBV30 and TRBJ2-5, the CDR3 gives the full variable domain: SQTIHQWPATLVQPVGSPLSLECTVEGTSNPNLYWYRQAAGRGLQLLFYSVGIGQISSEVPQNLSASRPQDRQFILSSKKLLLSDSGFYLCAWSRGTGGGETQYFGPGTRLLVL.